A single sample is the source of the 23 T cell receptor beta chains below, sequenced in a study of T cells in Graves' hyperthyroidism and ophthalmopathy. From RNA transcripts, TCR beta CDR3 regions were amplified. A first-round RT-PCR of the TCR CDR3 used the HTBI primer set. TCRdb ran MiXCR on the multiplex PCR reads and lists one entry per CDR3 protein. The sample contains around 520,000 distinct CDR3 sequences, approximately 15% of which appear only once. Sample: blood. All receptors come from a young woman with Graves' hyperthyroidism.

This sequence joins TRBV28 and TRBJ1-4; possibly TRBD1 for D (5 bases). Between the trimmed V and J ends, which lost 5 bases and 5 bases, there was a span of 18 bases. Germline V gives CDR1 MDHEN, CDR2 SYDVKM. The CDR3 length is 16 residues. The CDR3 spells CASSAARGGANEKLFF. DNA for the CDR3: TGTGCCAGCAGTGCAGCCCGCGGAGGGGCCAATGAAAAACTGTTTTTT.

This rearrangement joins TRBV7-3 to TRBJ2-2, with D possibly matching TRBD1 (5 bases). V shed 0 bases and J shed 3 bases, with 17 bases lying between them. The CDR3 is made up of 18 amino acids. CDR1 is SGHTA and CDR2 is FQGTGA in the germline V gene. The CDR3 DNA reads TGTGCCAGCAGCTTAACGACAGCCCCCGGAACACACACCGGGGAGCTGTTTTTT. It encodes CASSLTTAPGTHTGELFF.

This clonotype was found many times. The CDR3 region is CASSRRLSTDTQYF. The CDR3 nucleotides are TGTGCCAGCAGTAGGCGGCTAAGCACAGATACGCAGTATTTT. V gene TRBV6-1 combines with J gene TRBJ2-3, with no clear D. Looked up from germline, CDR1 is MNHNS and CDR2 is SASEGT. Trimming removed 5 bases at V and 0 bases at J, with 9 bases between. There are 14 residues in the CDR3.

This clonotype was picked up a small number of times. The rearrangement uses TRBV12-3 or TRBV12-4 and TRBJ2-1; D possibly corresponds to TRBD2 (6 bases). V lost 7 bases and J 13 bases, leaving 17 bases between the germline ends. The CDR3 is made up of 12 amino acids. The CDR3 reads CASTLPAGKQFF. Here the CDR3 DNA reads TGTGCCAGCACCCTTCCTGCGGGGAAACAGTTCTTC.

Remarks on this clonotype: It may be a read error: a sequence one base away is much more abundant. V is TRBV20-1 and J is TRBJ2-5, with 9 bases matching TRBD2. CDR1 and CDR2 from the germline V gene are DFQATT and SNEGSKA (reference sequence). CDR3 length: 12 residues. Germline trimming cut 6 bases from V and 5 bases from J; bases unmatched to any gene: 4. CDR3 loop: CSAQREAETQYF. CDR3 in DNA: TGCAGTGCGCAGCGGGAGGCGGAGACCCAGTACTTC.

This clonotype came up a few times. The rearrangement uses TRBV12-3 or TRBV12-4 and TRBJ1-2, with 7 bases aligning to TRBD1. CDR3 length: 16 amino acids. V lost 6 bases and J lost 6; bases outside the gene matches: 16. The CDR3 sequence: CASSTPAGQRYDGYTF. The CDR3 DNA reads as TGTGCCAGCAGCACTCCGGCGGGACAGCGGTATGATGGCTACACCTTC.

The chain links TRBV19 to TRBJ2-1; 8 bases line up with TRBD1. The CDR3 spans 14 residues. The V gene end was trimmed by 8 bases and the J gene end by 4 bases; junction bases not matched to a gene: 7. CDR1 is LNHDA and CDR2 is SQIVND in the germline V gene (reference sequence). The CDR3 sequence: CASYGTGVYNEQFF. DNA for the CDR3: TGTGCCAGTTACGGGACAGGCGTTTACAATGAGCAGTTCTTC. The full variable domain, its missing parts supplied by reference TRBV19 and TRBJ2-1, is DGGITQSPKYLFRKEGQNVTLSCEQNLNHDAMYWYRQDPGQGLRLIYYSQIVNDFQKGDIAEGYSVSREKKESFPLTVTSAQKNPTAFYLCASYGTGVYNEQFFGPGTRLTVL.

This clonotype was counted many times. The gene calls are TRBV9 and TRBJ1-3; D gene unclear. CDR3 length: 12 residues. Germline CDR1 reads SGDLS; CDR2 reads YYNGEE. Trimming took off 0 bases at V and 2 bases at J, with 0 bases between the two ends. The CDR3 nucleotides are TGTGCCAGCAGCGTAGCTGGAAACACCATATATTTT. As protein: CASSVAGNTIYF.

The V call is TRBV6-4, the J call TRBJ1-5; D is uncertain. This CDR3 is 13 amino acids long. V was shortened by 4 bases and J by 0 bases, with 4 bases between the two germline ends. CDR1 and CDR2 from the germline V gene are MRHNA and SNTAGT. The CDR3 DNA follows: TGTGCCAGCAGTGCCAATAGCAATCAGCCCCAGCATTTT. Encoded protein: CASSANSNQPQHF.

This clonotype was picked up many times. This chain connects TRBV30 to TRBJ1-1; 9 positions agree with TRBD1. Germline CDR1 reads GTSNPN; CDR2 reads SVGIG (reference sequence). The CDR3 is made up of 12 amino acids. Germline trimming cut 2 bases from V and 6 bases from J; bases unmatched to any gene: 1. CDR3 loop: CAWSWTGAEAFF. CDR3 nucleotide sequence: TGTGCCTGGAGTTGGACAGGGGCTGAAGCTTTCTTT.

This clonotype was recorded a few times. This chain connects TRBV2 to TRBJ2-2, with D perhaps matching TRBD2 (5 bases). The CDR3 loop spans 14 amino acids. Trimming left V 6 bases short and J 4 bases short, with 12 bases between. Germline loops: CDR1 SNHLY, CDR2 FYNNEI. The DNA of the CDR3 is TGTGCCAGCAGCGCCCTAGCAGGCACCGGGGAGCTGTTTTTT. The encoded protein is CASSALAGTGELFF. The full variable domain, its missing parts supplied by reference TRBV2 and TRBJ2-2, is EPEVTQTPSHQVTQMGQEVILRCVPISNHLYFYWYRQILGQKVEFLVSFYNNEISEKSEIFDDQFSVERPDGSNFTLKIRSTKLEDSAMYFCASSALAGTGELFFGEGSRLTVL.

This clonotype has only a few counts. The rearrangement joins TRBV6-1 to TRBJ1-5, with D tentatively TRBD1 (5 bases). The CDR3 extends over 16 amino acids. V lost 2 bases and J 1 base, leaving 12 bases between the germline ends. CDR1 is MNHNS, CDR2 SASEGT, per germline. CDR3 in amino acids: CASSESTGWSNQPQHF. For the CDR3, the DNA is TGTGCCAGCAGTGAATCAACAGGTTGGAGCAATCAGCCCCAGCATTTT.

This clonotype has only a few counts. The chain employs TRBV19 and TRBJ1-6; D remains unclear. This CDR3 is built from 12 residues. The germline V and J ends were trimmed by 3 bases and 10 bases, with 7 bases remaining between them. Germline CDR1 and CDR2: LNHDA and SQIVND (reference sequence). CDR3 in amino acids: CASSISGSPLHF. CDR3 DNA: TGTGCCAGTAGTATCTCAGGATCACCCCTCCACTTT.

This clonotype was seen repeatedly, ten times or more. V usage is TRBV13 and J usage is TRBJ2-1, with 7 positions matching TRBD2. The CDR3 covers 14 residues. Germline values: CDR1 PRHDT, CDR2 FYEKMQ (reference sequence). J gave up 7 bases and V 5 bases, and 8 bases lay outside the gene matches. This CDR3 reads CASSPRTSQNEQFF. The DNA for the CDR3 is TGTGCCAGCAGCCCACGGACTAGTCAGAATGAGCAGTTCTTC.

This clonotype appeared many times. The chain joins TRBV10-3 to TRBJ2-2; D remains ambiguous. V lost 11 bases, J lost 5 bases, and 15 bases lay in between. The germline CDR1 and CDR2 sequences are ENHRY and SYGVKD. CDR3 length: 13 residues. DNA of the CDR3: TGTGCCGTCCACAGTATCGGGACCGGGGAGCTGTTTTTT. Translated: CAVHSIGTGELFF.

This clonotype was observed many times. The J gene is TRBJ2-1, the V gene TRBV12-3 or TRBV12-4; 8 bases are shared with TRBD2. The ends lost 6 bases at V and 10 bases at J; junction bases unmatched: 11. The CDR3 contains 14 residues. DNA of the CDR3: TGTGCCAGCAGCCCCGACGGGAGGGCCAGAGAGCAGTTCTTC. Amino acids: CASSPDGRAREQFF.

This clonotype occurred many times. This rearrangement joins TRBV29-1 to TRBJ1-6; perhaps TRBD1 as D (5 bases). The CDR3 spans 12 residues. Germline V gene lookup returns CDR1 SQVTM and CDR2 ANQGSEA. V was shortened by 4 bases and J by 10 bases, with 11 bases between the two germline ends. CDR3 loop: CSVGGAGSPLHF. In DNA, the CDR3 is TGCAGCGTTGGTGGGGCTGGGTCACCCCTCCACTTT.

This clonotype appeared many times. The V gene is TRBV5-1, the J gene TRBJ1-1; 7 bases match TRBD1. Unmatched junction bases numbered 6, after V lost 3 bases and J lost 4 bases. CDR3 length: 14 amino acids. The germline V gene encodes CDR1 SGHRS and CDR2 YFSETQ. CDR3 bases: TGCGCCAGCAGCTGGAGGACAGGCGGCACTGAAGCTTTCTTT. The encoded protein is CASSWRTGGTEAFF.

At least ten counts were recorded for this clonotype. The V and J genes are TRBV14 and TRBJ2-3, with D unclear. This CDR3 is 15 amino acids long. Germline CDR1 and CDR2: SGHDN and FVKESK. Trimming shortened V by 4 bases and J by 2 bases, and 13 bases separated the two germline ends. The CDR3 coding sequence is TGTGCCAGCAGCCCCACGATCAGCAACACAGATACGCAGTATTTT. It is translated as CASSPTISNTDTQYF. Full variable domain (outside the CDR3, taken from reference TRBV14 and TRBJ2-3): EAGVTQFPSHSVIEKGQTVTLRCDPISGHDNLYWYRRVMGKEIKFLLHFVKESKQDESGMPNNRFLAERTGGTYSTLKVQPAELEDSGVYFCASSPTISNTDTQYFGPGTRLTVL.

This clonotype has ten or more counts. The DNA for the CDR3 is TGTGCCAGCAGTTTAGCGCTTGCGGGAGGGGGAAATGAGCAGTTCTTC. It translates to CASSLALAGGGNEQFF. The chain joins TRBV12-3 or TRBV12-4 to TRBJ2-1; 9 bases agree with TRBD2. Trimming removed 0 bases from V and 7 bases from J; junction bases left unmatched: 7. The CDR3 runs 16 residues.

In this sample, this clonotype turned up many times. The chain joins TRBV3-1 to TRBJ2-1; D gene ambiguous. The CDR3 is 16 residues long. Per the germline V gene, CDR1 is LGHDT and CDR2 is YNNKEL (reference sequence). Deletions cut 0 bases from V and 2 bases from J, with 11 bases between. The CDR3 sequence: CASSQDSRATYNEQFF. CDR3 nucleotide sequence: TGTGCCAGCAGCCAAGATTCCAGAGCCACCTACAATGAGCAGTTCTTC.

This clonotype was recorded at least ten times. The chain recombines TRBV2 with TRBJ2-2; D is uncertain. This CDR3 spans 10 amino acids. Between the trimmed V and J ends, which lost 5 bases and 7 bases, there was a span of 2 bases. Germline V CDR1 and CDR2: SNHLY, FYNNEI. The CDR3 spells CASSIGELFF. The CDR3 bases are TGTGCCAGCAGTATCGGGGAGCTGTTTTTT.

This clonotype was seen at least ten times. The genes are TRBV2 and TRBJ1-5, with a tentative D call TRBD1 (5 bases). This CDR3 contains 13 residues. The V gene's germline CDR1 is SNHLY and CDR2 FYNNEI. Trimming removed 6 bases from V and 4 bases from J, with 10 bases in between. CDR3 coding DNA: TGTGCCAGCAGCCTGACAGAAAATCAGCCCCAGCATTTT. Protein sequence: CASSLTENQPQHF.